This TCR beta chain was recovered during a study of T cells after yellow fever vaccination. In its sample, this clonotype was seen a few times. With 2 bases clipped from V and 7 bases from J, the junction kept 4 bases outside the gene matches. Germline lookup yields CDR1 DFQATT and CDR2 SNEGSKA (reference sequence). The CDR3 runs to 12 residues. TCRdb redid the calling of the 5' RACE reads with MiXCR, one entry per CDR3 protein. The data show about 160,000 distinct CDR3 sequences, 6.5% to 8.5% seen once. The sequence derives from a young man who received the YFV17D yellow fever vaccine. The sequenced sample was CD4+ T cells sorted from PBMCs, obtained less than 6 days after the first yellow fever vaccination. The chain uses TRBV20-1 and TRBJ1-2; TRBD1 matches at 7 bases. CDR3 sequence reads: CSARRDSSGYTF. The CDR3 bases are TGCAGTGCTAGACGGGACAGTAGTGGCTACACCTTC.